This T cell receptor (beta chain) was captured in a study of blood T cell repertoires in COVID-19 (dated by TCRdb to 2019 to 2021). With respect to the entire study: The collaborator samples originated in the United States, Italy and Spain and spanned the acute and convalescent phases of COVID-19. A freely available public database, intended as a resource for researchers studying the immune response to SARS-CoV-2, is where the repertoires were released. HLA class I and class II types, where available, came from metadata supplied by the sample provider rather than from assay-based typing. A de-identified subject ID, COVID-19 status, age in years and sex were almost always included in the sample metadata. The prospective study material was composed of cDNA or gDNA derived from T cells, B-cell-depleted T cells, or PBMCs. The samples were drawn from two sources: the first 160 participants of the ongoing ImmuneRACE study, and 1,200 or so subjects contributed by 6 global collaborators. The dataset comprised deeply sampled blood TCRbeta repertoires from subjects exposed to, actively infected with, or recovered from COVID-19. Summary of the overall study and its limitations: The amount of clinical and demographic metadata varied by source and participant and was provided uncurated.

TCRbeta CDR3 regions were amplified from genomic DNA using the immunoSEQ Assay, a bias-controlled multiplex PCR. The study's processing was this. Within the assay, amplification of reference gene primers was used to estimate how many nucleated cells each sample contained. Sequence reads were collapsed and filtered to measure the absolute abundance of every unique TCRbeta CDR3 rearrangement. Productive Simpson clonality was computed per sample as the square root of Simpson's diversity index over productive rearrangements. The immuneACCESS repertoire file appears here via TCRdb, limited to in-frame rearrangements. These files lack a portion of the clones; in checked studies, under half of the deficit traces to unresolved V genes, and the cause of the others is not known. V and J calls and clone size are copied from that table; D and trimming were computed from the DNA. For this sample there are around 270,000 clones; about four fifths appear just once. The top ten clonotypes cover less than 2% of the sample.

CDR1 and CDR2 are drawn from the germline V gene: SGHRS, YFSETQ. The CDR3 sequence holds 13 residues, the cysteine and phenylalanine included. Only the CDR3 portion is preserved as DNA: 39 bases, with reading frame beginning at the first base. Trimming costs V 2 bases and J 4 bases, and their ends lie 9 bases apart. A second Seattle source provided samples from volunteer blood donors who had recovered from COVID-19. The collaborating institutions used their own protocols to collect whole blood in K2EDTA tubes. Collaborator samples were shipped for TCRbeta analysis as frozen whole blood, isolated PBMCs, or DNA extracted from either sample type. About this clone itself: Its antigen is not yet known. No base quality information exists; no much larger clone differs at one position.

Input material: peripheral blood. This TCR came from a woman aged 40 to 50 who had recovered from COVID-19. Recombination linked TRBV5-1 to TRBJ1-1, with no reliable assignment of the D segment. The CDR3 protein sequence reads: CASSLTGFTEAFF. The nucleotide sequence reads TGCGCCAGCAGCTTAACGGGTTTCACTGAAGCTTTCTTT. With all but the CDR3 taken from the reference TRBV5-1 and TRBJ1-1 genes, the full variable domain is: KAGVTQTPRYLIKTRGQQVTLSCSPISGHRSVSWYQQTPGQGLQFLFEYFSETQRNKGNFPGRFSGRQFSNSRSEMNVSTLELGDSALYLCASSLTGFTEAFFGQGTRLTVV.